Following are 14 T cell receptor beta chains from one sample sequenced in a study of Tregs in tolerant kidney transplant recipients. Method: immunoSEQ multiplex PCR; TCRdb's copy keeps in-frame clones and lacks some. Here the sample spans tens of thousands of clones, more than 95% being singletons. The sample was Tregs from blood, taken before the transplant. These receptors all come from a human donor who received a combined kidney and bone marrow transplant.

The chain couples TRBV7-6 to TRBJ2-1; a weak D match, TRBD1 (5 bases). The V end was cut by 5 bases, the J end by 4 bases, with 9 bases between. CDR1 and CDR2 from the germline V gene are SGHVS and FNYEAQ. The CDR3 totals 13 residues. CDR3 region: CASSVTVYNEQFF. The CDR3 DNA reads TGTGCCAGCAGCGTGACAGTGTACAATGAGCAGTTCTTC.

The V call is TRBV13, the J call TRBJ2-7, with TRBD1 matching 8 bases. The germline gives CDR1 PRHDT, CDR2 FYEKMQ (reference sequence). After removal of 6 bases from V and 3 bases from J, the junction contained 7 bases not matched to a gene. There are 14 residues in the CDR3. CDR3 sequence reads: CASSHGQGYYEQYF. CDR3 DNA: TGTGCCAGCAGTCATGGACAGGGATACTACGAGCAGTACTTC.

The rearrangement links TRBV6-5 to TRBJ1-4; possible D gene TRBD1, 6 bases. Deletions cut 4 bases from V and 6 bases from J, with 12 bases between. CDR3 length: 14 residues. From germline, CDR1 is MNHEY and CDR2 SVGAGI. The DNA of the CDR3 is TGTGCCAGCAGTTTGGACAGCTTCGATGAAAAACTGTTTTTT. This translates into CASSLDSFDEKLFF.

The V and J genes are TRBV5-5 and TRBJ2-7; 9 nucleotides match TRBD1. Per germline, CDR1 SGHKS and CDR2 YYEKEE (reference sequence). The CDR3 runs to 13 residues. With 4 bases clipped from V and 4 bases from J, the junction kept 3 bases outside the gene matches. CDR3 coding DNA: TGTGCCAGCAGCAGGGGACAGGGTTACGAGCAGTACTTC. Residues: CASSRGQGYEQYF.

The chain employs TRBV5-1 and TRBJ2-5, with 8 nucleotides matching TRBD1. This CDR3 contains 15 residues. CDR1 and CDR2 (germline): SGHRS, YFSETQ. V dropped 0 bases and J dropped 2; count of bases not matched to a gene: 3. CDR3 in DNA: TGCGCCAGCAGCTTGGACAGGGGGTTTCAAGAGACCCAGTACTTC. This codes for CASSLDRGFQETQYF.

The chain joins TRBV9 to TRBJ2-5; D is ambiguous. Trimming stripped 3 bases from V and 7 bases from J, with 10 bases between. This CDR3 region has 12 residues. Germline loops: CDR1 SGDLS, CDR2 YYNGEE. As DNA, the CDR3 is TGTGCCAGCAGCGCACTCCGAGGGACCCAGTACTTC. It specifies CASSALRGTQYF.

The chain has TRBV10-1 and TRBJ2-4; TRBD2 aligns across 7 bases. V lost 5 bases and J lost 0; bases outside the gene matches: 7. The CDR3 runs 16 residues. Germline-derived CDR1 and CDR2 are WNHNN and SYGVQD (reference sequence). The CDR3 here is CASSQAGPLAKNIQYF. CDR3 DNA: TGCGCCAGCAGTCAAGCGGGACCTCTAGCCAAAAACATTCAGTACTTC.

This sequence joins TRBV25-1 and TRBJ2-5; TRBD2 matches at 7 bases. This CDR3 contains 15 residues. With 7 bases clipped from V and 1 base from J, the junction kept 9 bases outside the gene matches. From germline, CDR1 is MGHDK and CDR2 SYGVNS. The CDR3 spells CASTPPGGSQETQYF. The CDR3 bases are TGTGCCAGCACCCCTCCCGGCGGGAGCCAAGAGACCCAGTACTTC.

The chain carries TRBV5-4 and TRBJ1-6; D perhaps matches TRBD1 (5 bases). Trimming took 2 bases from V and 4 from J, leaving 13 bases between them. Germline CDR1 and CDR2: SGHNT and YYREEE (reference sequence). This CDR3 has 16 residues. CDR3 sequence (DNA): TGTGCCAGCAGCTTCCGGGGGGGTAGTTATAATTCACCCCTCCACTTT. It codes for CASSFRGGSYNSPLHF.

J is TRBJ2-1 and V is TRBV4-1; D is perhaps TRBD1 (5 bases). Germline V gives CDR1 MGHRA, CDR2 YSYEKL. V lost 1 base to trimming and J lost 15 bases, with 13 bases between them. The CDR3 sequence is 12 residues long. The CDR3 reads CASSQAGLVLFF. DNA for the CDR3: TGCGCCAGCAGCCAAGCAGGGTTAGTTTTGTTCTTC.

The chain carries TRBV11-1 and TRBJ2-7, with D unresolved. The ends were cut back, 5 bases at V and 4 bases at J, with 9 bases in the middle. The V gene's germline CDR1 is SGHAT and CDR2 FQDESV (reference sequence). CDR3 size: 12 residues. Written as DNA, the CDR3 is TGTGCCAGCAGCCCAACAGTATACGAGCAGTACTTC. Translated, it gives CASSPTVYEQYF.

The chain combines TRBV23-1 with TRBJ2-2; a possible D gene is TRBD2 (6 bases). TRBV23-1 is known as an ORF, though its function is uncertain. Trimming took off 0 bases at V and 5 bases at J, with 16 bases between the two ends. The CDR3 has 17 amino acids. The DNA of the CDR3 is TGCGCCAGCAGTCAATCGAGAGGGACTCACCTGACCGGGGAGCTGTTTTTT. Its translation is CASSQSRGTHLTGELFF.

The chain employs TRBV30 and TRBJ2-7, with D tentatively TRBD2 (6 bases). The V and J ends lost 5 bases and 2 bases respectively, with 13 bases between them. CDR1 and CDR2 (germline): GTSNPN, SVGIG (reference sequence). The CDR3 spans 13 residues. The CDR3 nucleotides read TGTGCCTGGCATTCCGGGACTCCCTACGAGCAGTACTTC. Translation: CAWHSGTPYEQYF.

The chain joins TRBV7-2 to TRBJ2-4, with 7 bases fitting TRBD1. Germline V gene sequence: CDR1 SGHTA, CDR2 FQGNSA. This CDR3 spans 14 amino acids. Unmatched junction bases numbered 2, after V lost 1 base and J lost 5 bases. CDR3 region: CASSLVGQENIQYF. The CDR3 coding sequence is TGTGCCAGCAGCTTAGTCGGACAGGAAAACATTCAGTACTTC.